These 13 T cell receptor beta chains came from one sample sequenced in a study of cytomegalovirus exposure and HLA in healthy donors. The PCR had 60 Vbeta and 13 Jbeta primers. Method: immunoSEQ multiplex PCR; TCRdb's copy keeps in-frame clones and lacks some. The sample has some 99,000 clones; 55% to 75% are singletons. The sequenced material came from PBMCs. The receptors shown here come from a woman in her 70s in good health and CMV-seropositive.

The chain joins TRBV11-2 to TRBJ2-4; possibly TRBD2 for D (6 bases). Germline V lookup: CDR1 SGHAT, CDR2 FQNNGV. V lost 1 base and J 2 bases, leaving 12 bases between the germline ends. The CDR3 loop spans 16 amino acids. The CDR3 loop reads CASSLVRGSTKNIQYF. The CDR3 DNA reads TGTGCCAGCAGCTTAGTGCGGGGCTCGACCAAAAACATTCAGTACTTC.

This rearrangement joins TRBV30 to TRBJ2-2; TRBD1 agrees at 11 bases. CDR1 GTSNPN and CDR2 SVGIG come from the germline V gene (reference sequence). The CDR3 contains 14 residues. The J segment lost 6 bases and the V segment lost 2 bases, leaving 2 bases of the junction unmatched. The CDR3 coding sequence is TGTGCCTGGAGTCCGGGACAGGGGGCCGGGGAGCTGTTTTTT. Translated: CAWSPGQGAGELFF.

The chain links TRBV27 to TRBJ1-1; D is possibly TRBD1 (5 bases). Germline assignment: CDR1 MNHEY and CDR2 SMNVEV (reference sequence). The V gene lost 5 bases and the J gene lost 9 bases, with 19 bases spanning the gap. The CDR3 has 14 amino acids. CDR3 bases: TGTGCCAGCAGTCCACGGGAACAGGAGGGAAAAGCTTTCTTT. Its protein is CASSPREQEGKAFF.

This clone was seen only once. The chain recombines TRBV25-1 with TRBJ2-2, with D possibly being TRBD1 (6 bases). This CDR3 contains 14 residues. V was shortened by 5 bases and J by 4 bases, with 11 bases between the two germline ends. Germline CDR1 is MGHDK and CDR2 is SYGVNS. The CDR3 coding sequence is TGTGCCAGCAGTCCCCAGGGGTCCACCGGGGAGCTGTTTTTT. It encodes CASSPQGSTGELFF.

CDR3 residues: CASSTKTGLNTEAFF. CDR3 bases: TGTGCCAGTAGTACAAAGACAGGCCTAAACACTGAAGCTTTCTTT. The J gene is TRBJ1-1, the V gene TRBV19; TRBD1 might be the D (6 bases). Trimming cost V 4 bases and J 2 bases, with 14 bases left between them. The length of the CDR3 is 15 residues. In germline, CDR1 is LNHDA, CDR2 SQIVND (reference sequence).

The V and J genes are TRBV5-4 and TRBJ1-4; a weak D match, TRBD1 (5 bases). Germline-derived CDR1 and CDR2 are SGHNT and YYREEE (reference sequence). The CDR3 contains 15 residues. V lost 4 bases, J lost 3 bases, and 13 bases lay in between. The CDR3 here is CASSPQQGPNEKLFF. The CDR3 DNA is TGTGCCAGCAGCCCCCAGCAGGGCCCTAATGAAAAACTGTTTTTT. The complete variable domain, with remaining parts taken from reference TRBV5-4 and TRBJ1-4, reads ETGVTQSPTHLIKTRGQQVTLRCSSQSGHNTVSWYQQALGQGPQFIFQYYREEENGRGNFPPRFSGLQFPNYSSELNVNALELDDSALYLCASSPQQGPNEKLFFGSGTQLSVL.

The J gene is TRBJ1-3, the V gene TRBV5-1, with 7 bases matching TRBD1. The CDR3 is made up of 15 amino acids. The V gene's germline CDR1 is SGHRS and CDR2 YFSETQ. V was pared by 0 bases and J by 5 bases, with 5 bases of the junction left unmatched. The CDR3 DNA reads as TGCGCCAGCAGCTTGGAAGGGGGCGAGAGAAACACCATATATTTT. Amino acids: CASSLEGGERNTIYF.

This rearrangement joins TRBV7-3 to TRBJ1-2; D possibly corresponds to TRBD1 (6 bases). Trimming took off 5 bases at V and 4 bases at J, with 8 bases between the two ends. Germline V gives CDR1 SGHTA, CDR2 FQGTGA. This CDR3 is 12 amino acids long. The CDR3 DNA reads TGTGCCAGCAGCACAGGGACCTATGGCTACACCTTC. The encoded protein is CASSTGTYGYTF.

The J gene is TRBJ1-1, the V gene TRBV7-9; no clear D gene. Trimming pared 4 bases from V and 5 bases from J, leaving 17 bases between. Germline lookup yields CDR1 SEHNR and CDR2 FQNEAQ (reference sequence). The CDR3 extends over 15 amino acids. CDR3 nucleotides: TGTGCCAGCAGCTCTAGCGGGTTTGGGGATACTGAAGCTTTCTTT. It translates to CASSSSGFGDTEAFF.

CDR3 coding DNA: TGTGCCAGCAGCTTACAGGGGGTGATAGACAATGAGCAGTTCTTC. Translating it yields CASSLQGVIDNEQFF. The chain links TRBV5-4 to TRBJ2-1; TRBD1 aligns across 8 bases. Germline CDR1 and CDR2: SGHNT and YYREEE (reference sequence). The CDR3 has 15 amino acids. With 2 bases clipped from V and 5 bases from J, the junction kept 6 bases outside the gene matches.

The rearrangement links TRBV5-6 to TRBJ1-5, with 7 nucleotides matching TRBD1. Looked up from germline, CDR1 is SGHDT and CDR2 is YYEEEE. The CDR3 contains 15 residues. The J segment lost 2 bases and the V segment lost 3 bases, leaving 5 bases of the junction unmatched. The chain's CDR3 is CASSSKGAGNQPQHF. The DNA of the CDR3 is TGTGCCAGCAGCTCAAAGGGGGCTGGCAATCAGCCCCAGCATTTT.

The J gene is TRBJ1-4, the V gene TRBV18; TRBD1 matches 10 bases. The CDR3 covers 15 residues. Germline V gives CDR1 KGHSH, CDR2 LQKENI. V shed 1 base and J 4 bases; nucleotides not matched to a gene: 0. This chain's CDR3 is CASSPRTGGNEKLFF. DNA for the CDR3: TGTGCCAGCTCACCACGGACAGGGGGTAATGAAAAACTGTTTTTT.

The chain couples TRBV21-1 to TRBJ1-2. TRBV21-1 is given as a pseudogene. The CDR3 consists of 12 residues. CDR3 DNA sequence: TGTGCCAGCACCTTGGGGGGGGTAGGCTACACCTTC. Translation: CASTLGGVGYTF.